This TCR beta chain was obtained from a study of blood T cell repertoires in COVID-19. Study context: Acute and convalescent COVID-19 samples came from the United States, Italy and Spain. PBMCs, B-cell-depleted T cells, or T cells provided the cDNA or gDNA that made up the material.

As processed by the authors: Reference gene primer amplification yielded estimated nucleated cell counts. This table comes from immunoSEQ multiplex PCR, and its TCRdb copy is limited to in-frame clones, with some not included. V, J and clone size are taken as reported in that table, and D and trimming were inferred from the DNA itself. Of approximately 150,000 clones in the sample, 84% are singletons; the top ten hold under 3.5%. Enrolment of Seattle patients took place during active infection, and they were followed longitudinally. V lost 2 bases and J 0 bases, leaving 5 bases between the germline ends. Per germline, CDR1 KGHSH and CDR2 LQKENI. This CDR3 contains 14 residues.

The origin of this receptor is a woman of 80 years or more with COVID-19, enrolled during active disease. Specimen: peripheral blood. The V call is TRBV18, the J call TRBJ1-3; D is possibly TRBD1 (5 bases). DNA of the CDR3: TGTGCCAGCTCACCAGACAGCTCTGGAAACACCATATATTTT. It is translated as CASSPDSSGNTIYF. Filled out from reference TRBV18 and TRBJ1-3, the complete variable domain reads NAGVMQNPRHLVRRRGQEARLRCSPMKGHSHVYWYRQLPEEGLKFMVYLQKENIIDESGMPKERFSAEFPKEGPSILRIQQVVRGDSAAYFCASSPDSSGNTIYFGEGSWLTVV.